The 10 T cell receptor beta chains listed next were all sequenced from one sample in a study of chemoradiotherapy in HPV16-positive cancers. TCRdb's table, derived via immunoSEQ multiplex PCR, lists solely in-frame clones and lacks some. The data show about 17,000 clones, nearly 90% seen once. The source was blood, collected from a patient who underwent chemoradiotherapy. These receptors were obtained from a human donor with HPV-associated anogenital cancer.

The V gene is TRBV6-1, the J gene TRBJ1-2; D unclear. Germline V CDR1 and CDR2: MNHNS, SASEGT. V was trimmed by 7 bases and J by 1 base, leaving 13 bases between them. The CDR3 extends over 14 amino acids. CDR3 nucleotide sequence: TGTGCCAGCATTGACGGAGGGCGTAACTATGGCTACACCTTC. Its translation: CASIDGGRNYGYTF.

V and J are TRBV7-9 and TRBJ2-1; D is uncertain. CDR1 is SEHNR and CDR2 is FQNEAQ in the germline V gene (reference sequence). V lost 7 bases to trimming and J lost 5 bases, with 6 bases between them. The CDR3 runs to 11 residues. This CDR3 is CASTRNNEQFF. DNA for the CDR3: TGTGCCAGCACCCGTAACAATGAGCAGTTCTTC.

Comments on this clone: No conserved phenylalanine or tryptophan ends this CDR3, so it is likely a read error. No DNA is shown, since the ends of the CDR3 on it are uncertain; the CDR3 is the one TCRdb lists. The genes are TRBV27 and TRBJ2-7; the tabulated D call, TRBD1, remains unverified against the DNA. Per the germline V gene, CDR1 is MNHEY and CDR2 is SMNVEV (reference sequence). 13 amino acids form the CDR3, both terminal residues included. The chain's CDR3 is CASSERDSLQLLL.

The genes are TRBV29-1 and TRBJ2-7; 7 nucleotides agree with TRBD2. Per germline, CDR1 SQVTM and CDR2 ANQGSEA. CDR3 length: 14 amino acids. The junction had 4 bases not matched to a gene; V was cut back by 2 bases and J by 0 bases. This CDR3 is CSVEREGNSYEQYF. The CDR3 bases are TGCAGCGTTGAAAGGGAGGGTAACTCCTACGAGCAGTACTTC.

The rearrangement links TRBV28 to TRBJ2-4, with 9 bases fitting TRBD2. This CDR3 is built from 16 residues. Trimming at V came to 6 bases and at J to 13 bases, leaving 19 bases not matched to a gene. CDR1 is MDHEN, CDR2 SYDVKM, per germline. CDR3 protein: CASRTATSGGGTSQYF. The CDR3 DNA follows: TGTGCCAGCAGGACCGCGACTAGCGGAGGAGGCACCAGCCAGTACTTC.

This clone was picked up a small number of times. This chain uses TRBV5-4 with TRBJ2-3, with D tentatively TRBD2 (5 bases). The CDR3 is 12 residues long. V was trimmed by 2 bases and J by 6 bases, leaving 7 bases between them. Germline CDR1 SGHNT, CDR2 YYREEE (reference sequence). CDR3 region: CASSFREDTQYF. The CDR3 region has the DNA TGTGCCAGCAGCTTTAGGGAGGATACGCAGTATTTT.

This chain joins TRBV11-2 and TRBJ2-4; 8 bases are a match to TRBD1. The V segment lost 0 bases and the J segment 8 bases; nucleotides outside the gene matches: 6. Germline V CDR1 and CDR2: SGHAT, FQNNGV. This CDR3 has 15 amino acids. DNA for the CDR3: TGTGCCAGCAGCTTAGATTCACAGGGGGTGGACATTCAGTACTTC. This gives the protein CASSLDSQGVDIQYF.

V gene TRBV6-4 combines with J gene TRBJ1-2; 9 positions match TRBD1. The CDR3 loop spans 14 amino acids. Per germline, CDR1 MRHNA and CDR2 SNTAGT. J lost 8 bases, V lost 4 bases, and 8 bases had no gene match. CDR3 in DNA: TGTGCCAGCAGTGCCCTTGGACAGGGGTCAGGCTACACCTTC. Encoded protein: CASSALGQGSGYTF.

J is TRBJ2-1 and V is TRBV14, with 8 bases identical to TRBD2. The junction had 11 bases not matched to a gene; V was cut back by 0 bases and J by 7 bases. This CDR3 region has 17 residues. Germline loops: CDR1 SGHDN, CDR2 FVKESK. CDR3 coding DNA: TGTGCCAGCAGCCAAGATAGGTGGTCTAGCGGGTTTAATGAGCAGTTCTTC. The encoded protein is CASSQDRWSSGFNEQFF.

J is TRBJ2-7 and V is TRBV28; D might be TRBD1 (6 bases). The CDR3 length is 14 residues. Germline V lookup: CDR1 MDHEN, CDR2 SYDVKM. Trimming took off 1 base at V and 3 bases at J, with 10 bases between the two ends. Written as DNA, the CDR3 is TGTGCCAGCAGTTTATCGTTAGGGGGCTACGAGCAGTACTTC. This sequence encodes CASSLSLGGYEQYF.